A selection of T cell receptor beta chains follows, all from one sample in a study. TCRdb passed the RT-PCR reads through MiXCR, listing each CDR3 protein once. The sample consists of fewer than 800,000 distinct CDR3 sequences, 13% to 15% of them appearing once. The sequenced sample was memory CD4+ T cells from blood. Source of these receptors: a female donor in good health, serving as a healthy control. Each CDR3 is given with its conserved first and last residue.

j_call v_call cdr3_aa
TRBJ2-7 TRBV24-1 CATSGSVEDRAYEQYF
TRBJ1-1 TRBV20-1 CSARGVPERAFF
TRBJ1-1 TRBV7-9 CASSLGSSEAFF
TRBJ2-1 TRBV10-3 CAISGLAENSYNEQFF
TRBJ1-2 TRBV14 CASSQEWGQGKYGYTF
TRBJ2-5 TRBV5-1 CASTHCGGFETQYF
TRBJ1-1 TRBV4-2 CASSPTATEGTEAFF
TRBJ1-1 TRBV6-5 CASSYSTQNTEAFF
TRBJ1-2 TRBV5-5 CASSPRGDRVRGYTF
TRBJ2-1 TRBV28 CASRKQGRNEQFF
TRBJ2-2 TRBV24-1 CATSQTGGHTGELFF
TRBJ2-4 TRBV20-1 CSAHTTDSLAKNIQYF
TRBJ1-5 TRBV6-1 CASSEVAGIIQPQHF
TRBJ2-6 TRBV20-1 CSAENLQGGGANVLTF
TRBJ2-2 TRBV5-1 CASNKNSKTPTIAGGPGELFF
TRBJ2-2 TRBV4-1 CASSYPTGPTNTGELFF
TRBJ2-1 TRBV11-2 CASSMWTENNEQFF
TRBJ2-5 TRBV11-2 CASSPTQETQYF
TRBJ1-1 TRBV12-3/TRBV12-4 CASSLGPGAYTEAFF
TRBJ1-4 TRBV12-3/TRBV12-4 CASKDRDGEKLFF
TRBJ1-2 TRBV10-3 CAIRPGQEVNYTF
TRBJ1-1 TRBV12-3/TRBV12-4 CASSTTLGKGNTEAFF